A selection of T cell receptor beta chains follows, all from one sample in a study of blood T cell repertoires in COVID-19. Here immunoSEQ multiplex PCR was the method, and the copy in TCRdb shows in-frame clones only, minus some. This table holds some 300,000 clones, 88% found once. Specimen: PBMCs or T cells enriched from blood (not recorded which). The receptors were gathered from a woman in her twenties or thirties who had recovered from COVID-19. CDR3s include the opening cysteine and the closing phenylalanine or tryptophan. Fields, in order: CDR3 protein, CDR3 DNA, CDR3 length, V gene, J gene, D gene, clone size. The D gene is left open where the match is weak. Clone size is shown for a subset of rows, as once, few, many or a class of expanded clone.

CDR3: CASSLGGSYNSPLHF
DNA: TGTGCCAGCAGCTTGGGGGGCTCCTATAATTCACCCCTCCACTTT
length: 15
V: TRBV7-2
J: TRBJ1-6
D: -
size: -

CDR3: CASSRGQETQYF
DNA: TGTGCCAGCAGCCGGGGCCAAGAGACCCAGTACTTC
length: 12
V: TRBV7-9
J: TRBJ2-5
D: -
size: -

CDR3: CSAPLGFEQYF
DNA: TGCAGTGCACCTCTAGGATTCGAGCAGTACTTC
length: 11
V: TRBV20-1
J: TRBJ2-7
D: -
size: -

CDR3: CASSLRAGGYNEQFF
DNA: TGCGCCAGCAGCTTAAGAGCGGGAGGTTACAATGAGCAGTTCTTC
length: 15
V: TRBV5-1
J: TRBJ2-1
D: TRBD2
size: -

CDR3: CASRFQRPSSYEQYF
DNA: TGTGCCAGCAGGTTCCAGCGCCCGAGCTCCTACGAGCAGTACTTC
length: 15
V: TRBV2
J: TRBJ2-7
D: -
size: -

CDR3: CASSARQNTEAFF
DNA: TGTGCCAGCAGTGCAAGACAGAACACTGAAGCTTTCTTT
length: 13
V: TRBV6-4
J: TRBJ1-1
D: -
size: -

CDR3: CASSGLGARSDTQYF
DNA: TGTGCCAGCAGTGGGCTTGGGGCCCGCTCAGATACGCAGTATTTT
length: 15
V: TRBV28
J: TRBJ2-3
D: -
size: -

CDR3: CASSPHRATNEKLFF
DNA: TGTGCCAGCAGCCCACACAGGGCTACTAATGAAAAACTGTTTTTT
length: 15
V: TRBV3-1/TRBV3-2
J: TRBJ1-4
D: -
size: -

CDR3: CSVPRRGGDRRYGYTF
DNA: TGCAGCGTCCCCCGAAGGGGGGGGGATCGTCGGTATGGCTACACCTTC
length: 16
V: TRBV29-1
J: TRBJ1-2
D: -
size: many

CDR3: CATSESTGNQPQHF
DNA: TGTGCCACCAGTGAATCGACAGGGAATCAGCCCCAGCATTTT
length: 14
V: TRBV24-1
J: TRBJ1-5
D: TRBD1
size: -

CDR3: CASSLGGRNEQYF
DNA: TGTGCCAGCAGTTTAGGCGGGAGGAACGAGCAGTACTTC
length: 13
V: TRBV28
J: TRBJ2-7
D: TRBD2
size: -

CDR3: CASSFGTGRNSPLHF
DNA: TGTGCCAGCAGCTTCGGGACAGGCAGAAATTCACCCCTCCACTTT
length: 15
V: TRBV11-2
J: TRBJ1-6
D: TRBD1
size: -

CDR3: CASFGGSPLHF
DNA: TGTGCCAGCTTCGGGGGTTCACCCCTCCACTTT
length: 11
V: TRBV27
J: TRBJ1-6
D: -
size: -

CDR3: CASSYWLGQGGTNQPQHF
DNA: TGTGCCAGCAGTTATTGGTTGGGACAGGGTGGAACCAATCAGCCCCAGCATTTT
length: 18
V: TRBV5-8
J: TRBJ1-5
D: TRBD1
size: -

CDR3: CASSYRFANTEAFF
DNA: TGTGCCAGCAGCTACAGATTCGCGAACACTGAAGCTTTCTTT
length: 14
V: TRBV28
J: TRBJ1-1
D: -
size: -

CDR3: CASSSQRGPYDEQYF
DNA: TGTGCCAGCAGTTCCCAGCGGGGGCCTTACGACGAGCAGTACTTC
length: 15
V: TRBV6-6
J: TRBJ2-7
D: TRBD2
size: -

CDR3: CASSLVTGELFF
DNA: TGTGCCAGCAGTTTAGTAACCGGGGAGCTGTTTTTT
length: 12
V: TRBV28
J: TRBJ2-2
D: -
size: -

CDR3: CASSQYLPGGGEDTQYF
DNA: TGTGCCAGCAGCCAATACCTACCGGGAGGCGGGGAAGATACGCAGTATTTT
length: 17
V: TRBV3-1/TRBV3-2
J: TRBJ2-3
D: TRBD2
size: -

CDR3: CASSQGVPGMGNQPQHF
DNA: TGTGCCAGCAGCCAAGGGGTTCCGGGGATGGGCAATCAGCCCCAGCATTTT
length: 17
V: TRBV3-1/TRBV3-2
J: TRBJ1-5
D: -
size: -

CDR3: CASSGGGPSSSYNEQFF
DNA: TGCGCCAGCAGTGGAGGAGGGCCCTCTAGCTCCTACAATGAGCAGTTCTTC
length: 17
V: TRBV5-1
J: TRBJ2-1
D: -
size: -

CDR3: CASSLKTSRRGETQYF
DNA: TGTGCCAGCAGTTTAAAAACTAGCCGTAGGGGAGAGACCCAGTACTTC
length: 16
V: TRBV27
J: TRBJ2-5
D: -
size: -

CDR3: CASLREQLYNEQFF
DNA: TGTGCCAGCCTGAGGGAACAGCTTTACAATGAGCAGTTCTTC
length: 14
V: TRBV2
J: TRBJ2-1
D: -
size: -

CDR3: CASTPPGGSSYEQYF
DNA: TGCGCCAGCACCCCCCCGGGGGGGAGCTCCTACGAGCAGTACTTC
length: 15
V: TRBV5-1
J: TRBJ2-7
D: TRBD2
size: -

CDR3: CSAKDSSNQPQHF
DNA: TGCAGCGCCAAAGACAGTTCCAATCAGCCCCAGCATTTT
length: 13
V: TRBV29-1
J: TRBJ1-5
D: -
size: -

CDR3: CASSHKRGLAGGQYF
DNA: TGCGCCAGCAGCCACAAAAGGGGGCTAGCGGGAGGGCAGTACTTC
length: 15
V: TRBV4-1
J: TRBJ2-7
D: TRBD2
size: -

CDR3: CASSLTTTGPHEQYF
DNA: TGTGCCAGCAGCTTAACGACAACAGGGCCCCACGAGCAGTACTTC
length: 15
V: TRBV7-3
J: TRBJ2-7
D: -
size: -

CDR3: CASSSQGSGTEAFF
DNA: TGCGCCAGCAGCTCACAGGGAAGTGGAACTGAAGCTTTCTTT
length: 14
V: TRBV5-1
J: TRBJ1-1
D: -
size: -

CDR3: CATSPTGTGFNEQFF
DNA: TGTGCCACCAGCCCTACCGGGACAGGGTTCAATGAGCAGTTCTTC
length: 15
V: TRBV15
J: TRBJ2-1
D: TRBD1
size: -

CDR3: CASQEQANTEAFF
DNA: TGTGCCAGCCAGGAACAGGCCAACACTGAAGCTTTCTTT
length: 13
V: TRBV11-2
J: TRBJ1-1
D: -
size: -

CDR3: CASTRAGTEGPYGYTF
DNA: TGTGCCAGCACCCGTGCCGGGACTGAGGGCCCCTATGGCTACACCTTC
length: 16
V: TRBV27
J: TRBJ1-2
D: -
size: -

CDR3: CASSSRTGNTEAFF
DNA: TGTGCCAGCAGCTCGAGGACAGGGAACACTGAAGCTTTCTTT
length: 14
V: TRBV7-2
J: TRBJ1-1
D: TRBD1
size: -

CDR3: CAWSVRTGGHGYTF
DNA: TGTGCCTGGAGTGTACGGACAGGAGGACATGGCTACACCTTC
length: 14
V: TRBV30
J: TRBJ1-2
D: TRBD1
size: -

CDR3: CASSPPGTYEQYF
DNA: TGCGCCAGCAGCCCCCCCGGGACTTACGAGCAGTACTTC
length: 13
V: TRBV5-1
J: TRBJ2-7
D: -
size: -

CDR3: CASSLELAGGGSPDTQYF
DNA: TGCGCCAGCAGCTTGGAGCTAGCGGGAGGAGGGTCCCCAGATACGCAGTATTTT
length: 18
V: TRBV5-1
J: TRBJ2-3
D: TRBD2
size: -

CDR3: CASSHEQGARGSEQFF
DNA: TGTGCCAGCAGTCACGAACAGGGGGCGCGCGGTAGTGAGCAGTTCTTC
length: 16
V: TRBV28
J: TRBJ2-1
D: TRBD1
size: -

CDR3: CASSLELQGALRNTEAFF
DNA: TGTGCCAGCAGCTTAGAACTACAGGGGGCATTAAGGAACACTGAAGCTTTCTTT
length: 18
V: TRBV11-3
J: TRBJ1-1
D: TRBD1
size: -

CDR3: CASSPLPILAGGYEQYF
DNA: TGTGCCAGCAGCCCCCTTCCCATATTAGCGGGAGGTTACGAGCAGTACTTC
length: 17
V: TRBV7-2
J: TRBJ2-7
D: TRBD2
size: -

CDR3: CASSSIQLLNTEAFF
DNA: TGTGCCAGCAGTTCTATCCAACTCTTGAACACTGAAGCTTTCTTT
length: 15
V: TRBV28
J: TRBJ1-1
D: -
size: -

CDR3: CASSSLDRYEQYF
DNA: TGTGCCAGCAGCTCCCTAGACAGGTACGAGCAGTACTTC
length: 13
V: TRBV11-2
J: TRBJ2-7
D: -
size: -

CDR3: CASSEGAYEQYF
DNA: TGTGCCAGCAGTGAAGGGGCTTACGAGCAGTACTTC
length: 12
V: TRBV6-1
J: TRBJ2-7
D: -
size: -

CDR3: CASSTRNRGGSRTEAFF
DNA: TGTGCCAGTAGTACAAGAAACCGCGGGGGATCTAGGACTGAAGCTTTCTTT
length: 17
V: TRBV19
J: TRBJ1-1
D: -
size: few

CDR3: CASVGEFNKNYGYTF
DNA: TGTGCCAGTGTCGGGGAGTTCAACAAGAACTATGGCTACACCTTC
length: 15
V: TRBV19
J: TRBJ1-2
D: -
size: -

CDR3: CASSYSGTLSTDTQYF
DNA: TGTGCCAGCAGTTACTCGGGGACTTTGAGCACAGATACGCAGTATTTT
length: 16
V: TRBV6-2/TRBV6-3
J: TRBJ2-3
D: -
size: -

CDR3: CASSLYARVAWNTEAFF
DNA: TGTGCCAGCAGTTTATATGCCCGGGTCGCATGGAACACTGAAGCTTTCTTT
length: 17
V: TRBV27
J: TRBJ1-1
D: -
size: -

CDR3: CASSFSSDYGYTF
DNA: TGTGCCAGCAGTTTTTCTTCGGACTATGGCTACACCTTC
length: 13
V: TRBV28
J: TRBJ1-2
D: -
size: -

CDR3: CASRGTGALNEQYF
DNA: TGTGCCAGCAGGGGGACAGGGGCACTAAACGAGCAGTACTTC
length: 14
V: TRBV6-5
J: TRBJ2-7
D: TRBD1
size: -

CDR3: CASSQVSLGRENTGELFF
DNA: TGTGCCAGCAGCCAAGTTTCCCTCGGGCGGGAGAACACCGGGGAGCTGTTTTTT
length: 18
V: TRBV3-1/TRBV3-2
J: TRBJ2-2
D: -
size: -

CDR3: CASSYRGLYGYTF
DNA: TGTGCCAGCAGTTACAGGGGCCTCTATGGCTACACCTTC
length: 13
V: TRBV6-5
J: TRBJ1-2
D: -
size: -

CDR3: CASSHQTGDPKDF
DNA: TGTGCCAGCAGCCATCAGACAGGGGACCCCAAGGACTTC
length: 13
V: TRBV3-1/TRBV3-2
J: TRBJ2-7
D: TRBD1
size: -

CDR3: CASSLPMGATYGYTF
DNA: TGTGCCAGCAGCTTACCGATGGGGGCAACCTATGGCTACACCTTC
length: 15
V: TRBV7-2
J: TRBJ1-2
D: -
size: -

CDR3: CASSSGQGHQPQHF
DNA: TGTGCCAGCAGCTCGGGACAGGGTCACCAGCCCCAGCATTTT
length: 14
V: TRBV5-8
J: TRBJ1-5
D: TRBD1
size: -

CDR3: CASSDPGQFNQPQHF
DNA: TGTGCCAGCAGTGACCCGGGACAGTTCAATCAGCCCCAGCATTTT
length: 15
V: TRBV2
J: TRBJ1-5
D: TRBD1
size: once